These 14 T cell receptor beta chains were all obtained from the same sample, sequenced in a study of shared clonotypes between healthy human individuals. TCRdb's table, derived via immunoSEQ multiplex PCR, lists solely in-frame clones and lacks some. This sample carries roughly 480,000 clones, 79% of them seen once, and the ten largest clones take 12%. The sample comprised PBMCs. Every receptor here comes from a woman aged 40 to 50 in good health. Some clones in this sample may be carry-over from other donors' samples.

The chain combines TRBV5-4 with TRBJ1-4; D is possibly TRBD1 (6 bases). The CDR3 contains 14 residues. CDR1 and CDR2 from the germline V gene are SGHNT and YYREEE (reference sequence). Trimming cost V 0 bases and J 4 bases, with 7 bases left between them. CDR3 sequence reads: CASSLDRDNEKLFF. For the CDR3, the DNA is TGTGCCAGCAGCTTGGACAGGGATAATGAAAAACTGTTTTTT.

The J gene is TRBJ2-7, the V gene TRBV6-6; 7 positions match TRBD1. Germline-derived CDR1 and CDR2 are MNHNY and SVGAGI (reference sequence). V was pared by 4 bases and J by 0 bases, with 0 bases of the junction left unmatched. The CDR3 totals 13 residues. CDR3 loop: CASSWDSSYEQYF. The DNA of the CDR3 is TGTGCCAGCAGTTGGGACAGCTCCTACGAGCAGTACTTC.

V and J are TRBV2 and TRBJ2-2; D is undetermined. Germline V lookup: CDR1 SNHLY, CDR2 FYNNEI. Trimming removed 3 bases at V and 5 bases at J, with 16 bases between. This CDR3 has 16 residues. The CDR3: CASSEQVAAGTGELFF. The CDR3 DNA sequence: TGTGCCAGCAGTGAGCAGGTTGCGGCCGGAACCGGGGAGCTGTTTTTT.

This chain links TRBV2 with TRBJ2-7; 7 bases fit TRBD1. Trimming at V came to 4 bases and at J to 3 bases, leaving 6 bases not matched to a gene. Germline values: CDR1 SNHLY, CDR2 FYNNEI. The CDR3 covers 14 residues. CDR3 sequence reads: CASSVGTENYEQYF. The CDR3 DNA follows: TGTGCCAGCAGTGTCGGGACAGAGAACTACGAGCAGTACTTC.

The J gene is TRBJ2-2, the V gene TRBV6-1; 8 bases agree with TRBD1. V lost 4 bases, J lost 5 bases, and 6 bases stayed unmatched. CDR3 length equals 15 residues. Germline-derived CDR1 and CDR2 are MNHNS and SASEGT. The CDR3 DNA sequence: TGTGCCAGCAGTGGCAGGGGGCTTTGGACCGGGGAGCTGTTTTTT. Residues: CASSGRGLWTGELFF.

The V and J genes are TRBV5-6 and TRBJ2-7, with a possible D match to TRBD1 (6 bases). There are 13 residues in the CDR3. The germline gives CDR1 SGHDT, CDR2 YYEEEE. V lost 2 bases and J lost 3, with 9 bases in between. CDR3 amino acids: CASSFVTGYEQYF. CDR3 DNA: TGTGCCAGCAGCTTCGTGACAGGCTACGAGCAGTACTTC. The full variable domain, rest sourced from reference TRBV5-6 and TRBJ2-7, is DAGVTQSPTHLIKTRGQQVTLRCSPKSGHDTVSWYQQALGQGPQFIFQYYEEEERQRGNFPDRFSGHQFPNYSSELNVNALLLGDSALYLCASSFVTGYEQYFGPGTRLTVT.

The chain carries TRBV27 and TRBJ2-1; D is undetermined. The CDR3 sequence is 15 residues long. With 6 bases removed from V and 8 bases from J, the gap between germline ends came to 20 bases. Germline V gene data show CDR1 as MNHEY and CDR2 as SMNVEV (reference sequence). CDR3 bases: TGTGCCAGCAGCACCAATCTGGCCGTTGAAGATGAGCAGTTCTTC. Residues: CASSTNLAVEDEQFF.

CDR3 DNA sequence: TGTGCCAGCAGCTCCGGGACATGGGACATTCAGTACTTC. This gives the protein CASSSGTWDIQYF. V and J are TRBV13 and TRBJ2-4; D possibly corresponds to TRBD1 (6 bases). Germline V gene sequence: CDR1 PRHDT, CDR2 FYEKMQ (reference sequence). The V gene lost 4 bases and the J gene lost 8 bases, with 12 bases spanning the gap. The CDR3 has 13 amino acids. The variable domain in full, with the rest retrieved from reference TRBV13 and TRBJ2-4, is AAGVIQSPRHLIKEKRETATLKCYPIPRHDTVYWYQQGPGQDPQFLISFYEKMQSDKGSIPDRFSAQQFSDYHSELNMSSLELGDSALYFCASSSGTWDIQYFGAGTRLSVL.

The genes are TRBV6-1 and TRBJ2-3; 11 positions match TRBD1. V gave up 2 bases and J gave up 4 bases; unmatched junction bases: 2. The germline V gene has CDR1 MNHNS and CDR2 SASEGT. This CDR3 has 15 amino acids. CDR3 in DNA: TGTGCCAGCAGTGAATGGGGACAGGGGGCAGATACGCAGTATTTT. Protein sequence: CASSEWGQGADTQYF.

V usage is TRBV28 and J usage is TRBJ2-1; D unresolved. Trimming shortened V by 6 bases and J by 2 bases, and 5 bases separated the two germline ends. The CDR3 loop spans 12 amino acids. Germline V gene sequence: CDR1 MDHEN, CDR2 SYDVKM. The CDR3 nucleotides read TGTGCCAGCAGGGATACCTACAATGAGCAGTTCTTC. It encodes CASRDTYNEQFF.

V and J are TRBV7-9 and TRBJ2-1, with 13 bases that match TRBD2. The germline V gene has CDR1 SEHNR and CDR2 FQNEAQ (reference sequence). This CDR3 is built from 15 residues. Trimming removed 5 bases from V and 10 bases from J; junction bases left unmatched: 8. This chain's CDR3 is CASSPTSGRALEQFF. In DNA, the CDR3 is TGTGCCAGCAGCCCTACTAGCGGGAGGGCTCTCGAGCAGTTCTTC.

The chain is built from TRBV28 and TRBJ2-7; TRBD1 might be the D (6 bases). This CDR3 is 14 amino acids long. Trimming stripped 5 bases from V and 1 base from J, with 12 bases between. Germline values: CDR1 MDHEN, CDR2 SYDVKM. CDR3 sequence: CASSISRGSYEQYF. The CDR3, as DNA: TGTGCCAGCAGTATCAGCAGGGGATCCTACGAGCAGTACTTC.

This chain joins TRBV4-2 and TRBJ1-2, with TRBD1 matching 10 bases. The CDR3 consists of 16 residues. Germline V gene sequence: CDR1 LGHNA, CDR2 YNFKEQ. V lost 4 bases and J lost 6; bases outside the gene matches: 11. CDR3 nucleotides: TGTGCCAGCAGCCCAAATCGACAGGGGGCGGGCGATGGCTACACCTTC. This gives the protein CASSPNRQGAGDGYTF.

This clone was found many times. The rearrangement uses TRBV6-5 and TRBJ1-6; TRBD1 aligns across 7 bases. V gave up 4 bases and J gave up 9 bases; unmatched junction bases: 6. Per the germline V gene, CDR1 is MNHEY and CDR2 is SVGAGI. The CDR3 contains 14 residues. The CDR3 reads CASSSGQAPSPLHF. As DNA, the CDR3 is TGTGCCAGCAGTTCCGGACAGGCGCCTTCACCCCTCCACTTT.